The sequence of this T cell receptor (beta chain) was determined in a study of T cell repertoires in cytomegalovirus infection. Study results and limitations: Carriage of CMV together with the relevant HLA was identifiable through cumulative public TCR beta family frequency.

TCRdb re-analysed the reads in MiXCR, keeping a single row per CDR3 protein. This repertoire shows about 740,000 distinct CDR3 sequences, around 35% found once; its top ten account for over 15%. V lost 2 bases to trimming and J lost 3 bases, with 14 bases between them. The CDR3 length is 15 residues. Germline V lookup: CDR1 MNHNY, CDR2 SVGAGI (reference sequence). Points on this clonotype: Its antigen is not known.

This clonotype was sampled from a human donor in good health (CMV status not recorded). Some clones in this sample may be carry-over from other donors' samples. The chain has TRBV6-6 and TRBJ2-7, with D perhaps TRBD1 or TRBD2 (5 bases each). The sample here was cultured PBMCs, taken from culture after CMV antigen stimulation. The CDR3 loop is CASSYPAGTSYEQYF. CDR3 sequence (DNA): TGTGCCAGCAGTTACCCGGCCGGGACCAGCTACGAGCAGTACTTC.